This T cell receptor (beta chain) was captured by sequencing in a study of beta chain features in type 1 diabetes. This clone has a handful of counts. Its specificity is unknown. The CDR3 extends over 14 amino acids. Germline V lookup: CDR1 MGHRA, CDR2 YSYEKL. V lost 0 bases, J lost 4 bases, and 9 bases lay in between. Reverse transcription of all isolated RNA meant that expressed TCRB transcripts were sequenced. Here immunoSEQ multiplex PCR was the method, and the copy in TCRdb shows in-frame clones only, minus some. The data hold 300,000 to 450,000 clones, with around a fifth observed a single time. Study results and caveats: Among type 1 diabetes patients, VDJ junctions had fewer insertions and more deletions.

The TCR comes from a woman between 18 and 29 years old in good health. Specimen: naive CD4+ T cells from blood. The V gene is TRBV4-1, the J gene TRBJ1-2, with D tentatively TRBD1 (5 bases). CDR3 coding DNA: TGCGCCAGCAGCCAAGACCGGGGGAGCTATGGCTACACCTTC. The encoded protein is CASSQDRGSYGYTF.